A selection of T cell receptor beta chains follows, all from one sample in a study of OX40 agonist ivuxolimab in advanced cancers. The repertoire was sequenced with immunoSEQ multiplex PCR; TCRdb's copy has only in-frame clones and lacks some. The sample carries approximately 89,000 clones, roughly 84% recorded once. The source was CD4+ or CD8+ T cells sorted from blood, collected in a trial of the OX40 agonist ivuxolimab. The receptors shown here come from an adult with an advanced solid tumor such as melanoma, head and neck, liver or kidney cancer. Each CDR3 is given with its conserved first and last residue. A D gene is named only where the DNA matches it firmly. A clone size is listed for some rows: how often the clone was seen (once, few, many), or a class if it is expanded.

d_call,j_call,clone_size,v_call,cdr3_aa,cdr3_nt
TRBD1,TRBJ2-5,-,TRBV18,CASSLGTGGRETQYF,TGTGCCAGCTCACTTGGGACAGGGGGGCGAGAGACCCAGTACTTC
-,TRBJ1-1,-,TRBV6-6,CAVQGGNTEAFF,TGTGCCGTCCAAGGTGGCAACACTGAAGCTTTCTTT
-,TRBJ1-3,few,TRBV2,CASSEGDNSGNTIYF,TGTGCCAGCAGTGAAGGGGACAACTCTGGAAACACCATATATTTT
-,TRBJ2-5,-,TRBV10-2,CAIATGGGLIQETQYF,TGCGCCATCGCGACAGGCGGCGGGCTCATCCAAGAGACCCAGTACTTC
-,TRBJ1-2,-,TRBV4-1,CASSQDREGRGGYTF,TGCGCCAGCAGCCAAGATCGCGAAGGGCGGGGTGGCTACACCTTC
-,TRBJ2-3,-,TRBV19,CASSIRGLDTQYF,TGTGCCAGTAGTATCCGGGGGTTGGATACGCAGTATTTT
-,TRBJ1-2,-,TRBV11-2,CASSLRGRGGPGYTF,TGTGCCAGCAGCCTTAGGGGTAGGGGGGGCCCTGGCTACACCTTC
TRBD1,TRBJ1-5,-,TRBV7-6,CASSPKGTGANQPQHF,TGTGCCAGCAGCCCGAAAGGGACAGGGGCAAATCAGCCCCAGCATTTT
-,TRBJ1-2,-,TRBV2,CASTREQGLSGYTF,TGTGCCAGCACACGGGAACAGGGATTATCGGGCTACACCTTC
-,TRBJ2-5,-,TRBV11-2,CASSPGMQETQYF,TGTGCCAGCAGCCCAGGGATGCAAGAGACCCAGTACTTC
-,TRBJ1-2,few,TRBV28,CASSSLRDYGYTF,TGTGCCAGCAGTTCATTAAGGGACTATGGCTACACCTTC
-,TRBJ1-4,-,TRBV7-2,CASSPGSGGEKLFF,TGTGCCAGCAGCCCAGGGTCGGGGGGCGAAAAACTGTTTTTT
-,TRBJ2-6,-,TRBV5-1,CASSLGPQGGSSGANVLTF,TGCGCCAGCAGCTTGGGCCCACAGGGGGGGAGCTCTGGGGCCAACGTCCTGACTTTC
TRBD2,TRBJ2-1,-,TRBV7-2,CASSLEASGSHEQFF,TGTGCCAGCAGCTTAGAGGCTAGCGGGTCGCATGAGCAGTTCTTC
-,TRBJ1-1,-,TRBV5-1,CASSGLRNTEAFF,TGCGCCAGCAGCGGGCTCAGGAACACTGAAGCTTTCTTT
TRBD2,TRBJ2-3,-,TRBV29-1,CSVAAGGVAQYF,TGCAGCGTCGCAGCGGGGGGGGTCGCGCAGTATTTT
TRBD2,TRBJ2-1,-,TRBV6-6,CASSYSRGGRNEQFF,TGTGCCAGCAGTTACTCACGGGGGGGCAGGAATGAGCAGTTCTTC
-,TRBJ2-2,-,TRBV5-4,CASSVWGRGTSNTGELFF,TGTGCCAGCAGCGTCTGGGGGCGGGGGACCTCGAACACCGGGGAGCTGTTTTTT
-,TRBJ1-2,-,TRBV5-1,CASSGGVYGYTF,TGCGCCAGCAGCGGAGGGGTCTATGGCTACACCTTC
-,TRBJ2-5,-,TRBV30,CAWTTWGKETQYF,TGTGCCTGGACCACTTGGGGAAAAGAGACCCAGTACTTC
-,TRBJ2-7,-,TRBV2,CASRADLGVEQYF,TGTGCCAGCAGGGCCGACTTAGGGGTTGAGCAGTACTTC
TRBD2,TRBJ2-1,-,TRBV19,CASSTDPSGNEQFF,TGTGCCAGTAGTACGGACCCTAGCGGCAATGAGCAGTTCTTC